Listed below are T cell receptor beta chains from one sample, sequenced in a study of siplizumab effects on memory and regulatory T cells. Using immunoSEQ multiplex PCR, the repertoire was profiled, and TCRdb retains in-frame clones only, with some absent. Of more than 85,000 clones in the sample, more than 85% are singletons; the top ten hold roughly 2.7%. What was sequenced was CD4+ T cells sorted from blood. Receptor source: a human donor in good health. Some clones in this sample may be carry-over from other donors' samples. The CDR3 runs from the conserved cysteine through the conserved F or W. A D gene is named only where the DNA matches it firmly. Some rows mark clone size as missing; the rest say once, few, many or name a class of expanded clone.

J gene | clone size | CDR3 length | V gene | D gene | CDR3 protein | CDR3 DNA
TRBJ1-1 | . | 15 | TRBV5-1 | . | CASSLAIQGRTEAFF | TGCGCCAGCAGCTTGGCCATACAGGGACGGACTGAAGCTTTCTTT
TRBJ2-1 | . | 16 | TRBV18 | . | CASSPGTGRWGFEQFF | TGTGCCAGCTCACCGGGGACGGGCCGCTGGGGGTTTGAGCAGTTCTTC
TRBJ2-7 | once | 16 | TRBV27 | TRBD2 | CASSPSGAGESWRRYF | TGTGCCAGCAGTCCCTCGGGAGCGGGAGAATCGTGGAGACGGTACTTC
TRBJ1-4 | . | 16 | TRBV10-3 | . | CAISATGTGANEKLFF | TGTGCCATCAGTGCCACAGGGACGGGGGCTAATGAAAAACTGTTTTTT
TRBJ2-1 | . | 16 | TRBV5-1 | TRBD1 | CASSDGTGSTGNEQFF | TGCGCCAGCAGCGACGGGACAGGGTCAACGGGGAATGAGCAGTTCTTC
TRBJ2-3 | . | 16 | TRBV18 | TRBD2 | CASSPKVLAGSDTQYF | TGTGCCAGCTCACCAAAGGTACTAGCGGGATCAGATACGCAGTATTTT
TRBJ2-3 | . | 16 | TRBV5-1 | TRBD2 | CASSLAWGGSTDTQYF | TGCGCCAGCAGCTTGGCCTGGGGGGGTAGCACAGATACGCAGTATTTT
TRBJ2-3 | . | 14 | TRBV30 | . | CAWSVDSTTDTQYF | TGTGCCTGGAGTGTAGACTCCACCACAGATACGCAGTATTTT
TRBJ2-5 | . | 16 | TRBV25-1 | TRBD1 | CASRNNAHRGPETQYF | TGTGCCAGCAGAAATAACGCACACAGGGGGCCAGAGACCCAGTACTTC
TRBJ2-1 | . | 17 | TRBV11-1 | . | CASSFPTGGGDDNEQFF | TGTGCCAGCAGCTTTCCGACAGGAGGGGGCGACGACAATGAGCAGTTCTTC
TRBJ2-7 | . | 14 | TRBV30 | TRBD2 | CAWGTSGNNYEQYF | TGTGCCTGGGGGACTAGCGGGAATAACTACGAGCAGTACTTC
TRBJ2-3 | . | 18 | TRBV12-5 | TRBD2 | CASGLGGLAGGGSDTQYF | TGTGCTAGTGGTTTGGGGGGACTAGCGGGAGGAGGGTCAGATACGCAGTATTTT
TRBJ2-5 | . | 15 | TRBV6-1 | . | CASSEARRGGETQYF | TGTGCCAGCAGTGAAGCGCGCAGGGGAGGGGAGACCCAGTACTTC
TRBJ2-5 | once | 14 | TRBV28 | . | CASTHPGPQETQYF | TGTGCCAGCACCCATCCTGGACCCCAAGAGACCCAGTACTTC
TRBJ1-2 | . | 14 | TRBV9 | . | CASSAGSGSYGYTF | TGTGCCAGCAGCGCCGGGTCTGGGAGCTATGGCTACACCTTC
TRBJ2-5 | . | 15 | TRBV19 | . | CASSTLVVAGETQYF | TGTGCCAGTAGTACTCTGGTGGTGGCTGGAGAGACCCAGTACTTC
TRBJ2-1 | . | 15 | TRBV21-1 | . | CASSPVGGGPCEQFF | TGTGCCAGCAGCCCAGTGGGGGGAGGGCCTTGTGAGCAGTTCTTC
TRBJ2-7 | . | 14 | TRBV5-4 | TRBD1 | CASSPDRGNYEQYF | TGTGCCAGCAGCCCCGACAGGGGGAACTACGAGCAGTACTTC
TRBJ2-1 | . | 15 | TRBV19 | TRBD1 | CASSLTGGGVDEQFF | TGTGCCAGTAGCCTGACAGGGGGCGGAGTGGATGAGCAGTTCTTC
TRBJ2-3 | . | 12 | TRBV7-8 | . | CASRQTADTQYF | TGTGCCAGCAGACAAACCGCAGATACGCAGTATTTT